These 14 T cell receptor beta chains share one sample of origin, sequenced in a study of blood T cell repertoires in COVID-19. Produced via immunoSEQ multiplex PCR; TCRdb's table is partial and in-frame only. This sample has nearly 200,000 clones; 84% occur once, and the top ten carry around 5.5%. The sample was peripheral blood. The receptors originated from a woman between 65 and 79 years old with active or convalescent COVID-19.

The genes are TRBV6-5 and TRBJ1-1, with 8 bases identical to TRBD1. The CDR3 runs 14 residues. The germline CDR1 and CDR2 sequences are MNHEY and SVGAGI. The trim removed 6 bases at V and 5 bases at J, leaving 8 bases unmatched. The CDR3 protein is CASRFRGLWTEAFF. In nucleotides, the CDR3 is TGTGCCAGCAGGTTCAGGGGGCTCTGGACTGAAGCTTTCTTT.

J is TRBJ2-1 and V is TRBV6-5; 8 positions agree with TRBD2. CDR3 length equals 14 residues. V gave up 3 bases and J gave up 4 bases; unmatched junction bases: 2. CDR1 is MNHEY and CDR2 is SVGAGI in the germline V gene. The CDR3 loop is CASSYREGYNEQFF. In DNA, the CDR3 is TGTGCCAGCAGTTATCGGGAGGGTTACAATGAGCAGTTCTTC.

The chain links TRBV5-1 to TRBJ2-1, with TRBD1 identical over 9 bases. Germline V gene data show CDR1 as SGHRS and CDR2 as YFSETQ. The CDR3 contains 16 residues. V lost 4 bases and J lost 8; bases outside the gene matches: 13. Written as DNA, the CDR3 is TGCGCCAGCAGCCAAGGGACAGGGTCTGCCCGGGATGAGCAGTTCTTC. Its protein product is CASSQGTGSARDEQFF.

This clone has just a few counts. This chain joins TRBV19 and TRBJ1-5; D is unresolved. Trimming cost V 10 bases and J 3 bases, with 16 bases left between them. This CDR3 contains 14 residues. CDR1 and CDR2 from the germline V gene are LNHDA and SQIVND (reference sequence). The CDR3 loop reads CATKLEGFNQPQHF. The CDR3 coding sequence is TGTGCCACAAAGCTCGAGGGTTTCAATCAGCCCCAGCATTTT. The entire variable domain, with the rest obtained from reference TRBV19 and TRBJ1-5, is as follows: DGGITQSPKYLFRKEGQNVTLSCEQNLNHDAMYWYRQDPGQGLRLIYYSQIVNDFQKGDIAEGYSVSREKKESFPLTVTSAQKNPTAFYLCATKLEGFNQPQHFGDGTRLSIL.

The rearrangement uses TRBV27 and TRBJ1-1; D possibly corresponds to TRBD1 (6 bases). From germline, CDR1 is MNHEY and CDR2 SMNVEV (reference sequence). The CDR3 consists of 14 residues. V was trimmed by 0 bases and J by 1 base, leaving 6 bases between them. The CDR3 bases are TGTGCCAGCAGTTTATCGACAGGGAACACTGAAGCTTTCTTT. Translation: CASSLSTGNTEAFF.

The chain is built from TRBV5-1 and TRBJ2-7, with D possibly matching TRBD1 (6 bases). Germline CDR1 SGHRS, CDR2 YFSETQ. The CDR3 has 15 residues. Deletions cut 0 bases from V and 7 bases from J, with 17 bases between. The CDR3 DNA is TGCGCCAGCAGCTTGGGAGGGGGTTCGGTGAGGGAGCAGTACTTC. This codes for CASSLGGGSVREQYF. The complete variable domain, with remaining parts taken from reference TRBV5-1 and TRBJ2-7, reads KAGVTQTPRYLIKTRGQQVTLSCSPISGHRSVSWYQQTPGQGLQFLFEYFSETQRNKGNFPGRFSGRQFSNSRSEMNVSTLELGDSALYLCASSLGGGSVREQYFGPGTRLTVT.

This chain's CDR3 is CASSLRRNPYEQYF. The CDR3 nucleotides are TGTGCCAGCAGCTTACGGAGGAACCCCTACGAGCAGTACTTC. The chain uses TRBV11-1 and TRBJ2-7, with TRBD2 as a possible D gene (5 bases). This CDR3 has 14 amino acids. V was clipped by 2 bases and J by 2 bases, with 10 bases between them. From germline, CDR1 is SGHAT and CDR2 FQDESV (reference sequence).

The chain links TRBV27 to TRBJ2-1; 7 bases are shared with TRBD1. V shed 6 bases, J shed 6 bases, and the junction held 8 bases outside the gene matches. Germline V gives CDR1 MNHEY, CDR2 SMNVEV (reference sequence). The CDR3 loop spans 14 amino acids. CDR3 sequence reads: CASRTSGTVNEQFF. The DNA for the CDR3 is TGTGCCAGCAGGACCTCCGGGACAGTCAATGAGCAGTTCTTC.

This clone turned up a few times. V usage is TRBV5-4 and J usage is TRBJ2-3, with TRBD2 matching 8 bases. The length of the CDR3 is 16 residues. CDR1 is SGHNT, CDR2 YYREEE, per germline (reference sequence). V lost 3 bases, J lost 2 bases, and 8 bases stayed unmatched. In DNA form, the CDR3 reads TGTGCCAGCAGCTCCAGCGGGAGCCTCTACACAGATACGCAGTATTTT. This gives the protein CASSSSGSLYTDTQYF. The full variable domain, in which reference TRBV5-4 and TRBJ2-3 provide the parts outside the CDR3, is ETGVTQSPTHLIKTRGQQVTLRCSSQSGHNTVSWYQQALGQGPQFIFQYYREEENGRGNFPPRFSGLQFPNYSSELNVNALELDDSALYLCASSSSGSLYTDTQYFGPGTRLTVL.

V is TRBV19 and J is TRBJ2-3; 7 nucleotides agree with TRBD2. The germline CDR1 and CDR2 sequences are LNHDA and SQIVND (reference sequence). The junction had 5 bases not matched to a gene; V was cut back by 6 bases and J by 2 bases. There are 14 residues in the CDR3. This CDR3 reads CASRLASPTDTQYF. The CDR3 DNA reads as TGTGCCAGTAGACTAGCGTCCCCCACAGATACGCAGTATTTT.

The rearrangement joins TRBV6-6 to TRBJ2-7; TRBD2 is a possible D gene (5 bases). CDR1 is MNHNY, CDR2 SVGAGI, per germline (reference sequence). Trimming pared 10 bases from V and 3 bases from J, leaving 19 bases between. There are 14 residues in the CDR3. The chain's CDR3 is CATREGSAFYEQYF. In DNA, the CDR3 is TGTGCCACCCGCGAGGGTAGCGCCTTCTACGAGCAGTACTTC.

This chain connects TRBV6-7 to TRBJ1-5; D is unresolved. TRBV6-7 is recorded as an ORF, its role being uncertain. The CDR3 spans 13 residues. V lost 5 bases and J lost 8, with 13 bases in between. The CDR3 DNA sequence: TGTGCCAGCAGTCCCCCAACTAGGGAGCCCCAGCATTTT. It translates to CASSPPTREPQHF.

This clone was counted a few times. The J gene is TRBJ2-2, the V gene TRBV2; D is possibly TRBD2 (5 bases). With 6 bases removed from V and 2 bases from J, the gap between germline ends came to 13 bases. The CDR3 has 15 amino acids. Germline CDR1 is SNHLY and CDR2 is FYNNEI. The CDR3 nucleotides read TGTGCCAGCAGAGAGGACTTCTTTAACACCGGGGAGCTGTTTTTT. As protein: CASREDFFNTGELFF.

This sequence joins TRBV27 and TRBJ2-5; TRBD1 might be the D (5 bases). Germline CDR1 and CDR2: MNHEY and SMNVEV (reference sequence). V was clipped by 2 bases and J by 5 bases, with 12 bases between them. This CDR3 comprises 14 residues. The CDR3, as DNA: TGTGCCAGCAGTTTACAGGGATTTGGGGAGACCCAGTACTTC. Translating gives CASSLQGFGETQYF.